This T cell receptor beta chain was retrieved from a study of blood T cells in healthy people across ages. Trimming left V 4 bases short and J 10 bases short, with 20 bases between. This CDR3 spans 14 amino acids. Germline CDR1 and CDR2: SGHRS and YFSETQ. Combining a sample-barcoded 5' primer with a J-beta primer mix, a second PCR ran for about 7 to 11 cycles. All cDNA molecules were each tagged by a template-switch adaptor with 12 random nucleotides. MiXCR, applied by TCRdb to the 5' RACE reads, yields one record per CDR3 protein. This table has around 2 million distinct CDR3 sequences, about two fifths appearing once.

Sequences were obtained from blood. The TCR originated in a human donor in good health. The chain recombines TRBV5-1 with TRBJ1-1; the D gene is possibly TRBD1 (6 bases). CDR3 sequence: CASSPEGGAWGAFF. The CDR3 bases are TGCGCCAGCAGCCCCGAGGGGGGGGCCTGGGGAGCTTTCTTT.